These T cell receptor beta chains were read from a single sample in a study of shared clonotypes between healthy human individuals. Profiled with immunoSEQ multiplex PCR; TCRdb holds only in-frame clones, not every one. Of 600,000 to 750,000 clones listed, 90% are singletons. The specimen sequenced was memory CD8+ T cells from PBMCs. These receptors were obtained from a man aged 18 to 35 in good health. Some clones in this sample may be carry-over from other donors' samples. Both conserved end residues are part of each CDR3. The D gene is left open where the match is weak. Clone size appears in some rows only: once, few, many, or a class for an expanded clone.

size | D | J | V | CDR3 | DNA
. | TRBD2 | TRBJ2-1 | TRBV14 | CASSQDNRLAGVLEQFF | TGTGCCAGCAGCCAAGATAACCGGCTAGCGGGAGTTTTGGAGCAGTTCTTC
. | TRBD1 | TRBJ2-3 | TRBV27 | CASSLSRQGASDTQYF | TGTGCCAGCAGTTTATCGAGGCAGGGGGCTTCAGATACGCAGTATTTT
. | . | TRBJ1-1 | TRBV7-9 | CASSQGIKGAFF | TGTGCCAGCAGCCAAGGAATCAAAGGAGCTTTCTTT
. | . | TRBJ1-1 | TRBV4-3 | CASSQTWAGNTEAFF | TGCGCCAGCAGCCAAACCTGGGCGGGGAACACTGAAGCTTTCTTT
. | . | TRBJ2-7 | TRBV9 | CASSYGQGLRSQGRNEQYF | TGTGCCAGCAGTTATGGGCAGGGACTACGCTCTCAGGGGAGGAACGAGCAGTACTTC
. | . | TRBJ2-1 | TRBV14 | CASSPRLVRWYEQFF | TGTGCCAGCAGCCCGAGACTAGTAAGGTGGTATGAGCAGTTCTTC
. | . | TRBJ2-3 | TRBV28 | CASAPRQTSITDTQYF | TGTGCCAGCGCCCCGAGACAGACTTCAATCACAGATACGCAGTATTTT
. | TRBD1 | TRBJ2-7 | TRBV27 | CASSPLPRQGNYEQYF | TGTGCCAGCAGTCCCCTCCCCCGACAGGGGAACTACGAGCAGTACTTC
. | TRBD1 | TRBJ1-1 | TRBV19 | CASTGQGNTEAFF | TGTGCCAGTACCGGACAGGGGAACACTGAAGCTTTCTTT
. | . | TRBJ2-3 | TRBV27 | CASSPHNTTDTQYF | TGTGCCAGCAGTCCACATAACACCACAGATACGCAGTATTTT
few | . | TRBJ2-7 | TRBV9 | CASSVGVWGADEQYF | TGTGCCAGCAGCGTAGGCGTCTGGGGGGCGGACGAGCAGTACTTC
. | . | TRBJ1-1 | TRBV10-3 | CAISDGRHTEAFF | TGTGCCATCAGTGATGGCCGACACACTGAAGCTTTCTTT
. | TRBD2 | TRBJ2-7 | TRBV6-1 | CASIPRDYPYEQYF | TGTGCCAGCATCCCCCGGGACTACCCCTACGAGCAGTACTTC
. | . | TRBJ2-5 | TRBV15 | CATSRDEQETQYF | TGTGCCACCAGCAGAGATGAACAAGAGACCCAGTACTTC
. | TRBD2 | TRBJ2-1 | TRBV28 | CASRGRGRAGEQFF | TGTGCCAGCAGGGGCCGAGGGAGGGCCGGTGAGCAGTTCTTC
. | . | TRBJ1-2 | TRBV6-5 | CASSYLTANYGYTF | TGTGCCAGCAGTTACCTTACAGCTAACTATGGCTACACCTTC
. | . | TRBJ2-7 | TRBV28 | CASTRGREIPYEQYF | TGTGCCAGCACCCGGGGCAGGGAGATTCCCTACGAGCAGTACTTC
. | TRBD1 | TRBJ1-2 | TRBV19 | CASSPTLGSGGNGYTF | TGTGCCAGTAGTCCGACCCTTGGGTCAGGGGGCAACGGCTACACCTTC
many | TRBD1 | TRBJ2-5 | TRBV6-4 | CASSEGQGAETQYF | TGTGCCAGCAGTGAGGGACAGGGGGCAGAGACCCAGTACTTC
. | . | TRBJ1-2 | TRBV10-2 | CASSERGLGYGYTF | TGCGCCAGCAGTGAGCGGGGGCTGGGGTATGGCTACACCTTC
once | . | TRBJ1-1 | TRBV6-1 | CASSEAGLNTEAFF | TGTGCCAGCAGTGAAGCGGGGTTAAACACTGAAGCTTTCTTT
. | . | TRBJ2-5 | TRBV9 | CASSVSAYSKQETQYF | TGTGCCAGCAGCGTCTCAGCGTACTCGAAACAAGAGACCCAGTACTTC
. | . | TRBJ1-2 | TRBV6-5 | CASTESPRIGGYTF | TGTGCCAGCACGGAGAGTCCCCGCATTGGAGGCTACACCTTC
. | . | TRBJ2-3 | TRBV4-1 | CASSQPRKSTDTQYF | TGCGCCAGCAGCCAACCTAGAAAAAGCACAGATACGCAGTATTTT
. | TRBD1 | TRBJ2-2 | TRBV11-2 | CASRPIMRTGTTGELFF | TGTGCCAGCAGACCAATTATGCGGACAGGGACCACCGGGGAGCTGTTTTTT
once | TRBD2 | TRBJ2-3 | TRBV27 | CASSLLGLAKTDTQYF | TGTGCCAGCAGTTTATTAGGACTAGCGAAAACAGATACGCAGTATTTT
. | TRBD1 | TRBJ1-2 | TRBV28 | CASSLLRQGGGYTF | TGTGCCAGCAGTTTATTGCGACAGGGCGGCGGCTACACCTTC
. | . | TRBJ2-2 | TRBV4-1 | CASSLGRGGTGELFF | TGCGCCAGCAGCCTTGGGCGGGGTGGCACCGGGGAGCTGTTTTTT
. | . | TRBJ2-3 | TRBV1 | CTSSPSPRGLRDTQYF | TGCACCAGCAGCCCATCCCCCAGGGGGCTACGTGATACGCAGTATTTT
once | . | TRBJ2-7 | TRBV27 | CASSDARRSGEYSEQYF | TGTGCCAGCAGTGACGCCCGACGCTCGGGAGAGTATAGCGAGCAGTACTTC
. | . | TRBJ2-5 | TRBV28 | CASSFRRETQYF | TGTGCCAGCAGTTTTCGAAGGGAGACCCAGTACTTC
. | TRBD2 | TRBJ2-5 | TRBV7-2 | CASSPGGGEETQYF | TGTGCCAGCAGCCCGGGAGGGGGAGAAGAGACCCAGTACTTC
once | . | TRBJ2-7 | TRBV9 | CASSSDPGASGPYEQYF | TGTGCCAGCAGCTCCGACCCAGGGGCATCGGGGCCCTACGAGCAGTACTTC
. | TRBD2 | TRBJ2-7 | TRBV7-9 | CASSPGGSTATSYEQYF | TGTGCCAGCAGCCCTGGCGGGAGTACGGCTACGAGCTACGAGCAGTACTTC
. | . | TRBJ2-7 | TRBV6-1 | CASRGSDYYEQYF | TGTGCCAGCAGGGGGTCGGATTACTACGAGCAGTACTTC
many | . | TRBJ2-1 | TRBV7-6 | CASSLKPGPPGNEQFF | TGTGCCAGCAGCTTAAAACCGGGACCCCCCGGCAATGAGCAGTTCTTC
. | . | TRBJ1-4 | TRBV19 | CASRMGPNEKLFF | TGTGCCAGTCGGATGGGACCCAATGAAAAACTGTTTTTT
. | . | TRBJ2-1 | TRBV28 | CASSPGPRKGWRTDEQFF | TGTGCCAGCAGTCCCGGACCTCGGAAGGGGTGGCGGACGGATGAGCAGTTCTTC
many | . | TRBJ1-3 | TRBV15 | CATSGSSGNTIYF | TGTGCCACCTCGGGGTCCTCTGGAAACACCATATATTTT